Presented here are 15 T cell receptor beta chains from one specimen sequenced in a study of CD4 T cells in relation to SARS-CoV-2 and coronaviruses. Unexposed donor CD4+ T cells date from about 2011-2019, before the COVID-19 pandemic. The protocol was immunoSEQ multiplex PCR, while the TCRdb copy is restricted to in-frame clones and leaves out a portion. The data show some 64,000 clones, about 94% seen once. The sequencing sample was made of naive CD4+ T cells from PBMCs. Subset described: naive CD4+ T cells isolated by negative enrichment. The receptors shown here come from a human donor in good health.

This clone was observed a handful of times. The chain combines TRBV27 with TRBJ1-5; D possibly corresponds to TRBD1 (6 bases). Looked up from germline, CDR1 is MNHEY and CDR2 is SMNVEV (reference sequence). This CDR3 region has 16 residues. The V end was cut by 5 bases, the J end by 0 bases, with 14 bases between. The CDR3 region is CASSQRGTVSNQPQHF. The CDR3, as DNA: TGTGCCAGCAGTCAAAGGGGGACGGTTAGCAATCAGCCCCAGCATTTT.

CDR3: CASSLARGDSPLHF. The CDR3 nucleotides are TGTGCCAGCAGCTTAGCCAGGGGCGATTCACCCCTCCACTTT. V gene TRBV7-6 combines with J gene TRBJ1-6, with a tentative D call TRBD1 (6 bases). The CDR3 runs to 14 residues. Looked up from germline, CDR1 is SGHVS and CDR2 is FNYEAQ. V dropped 0 bases and J dropped 8 bases, with 8 bases sitting between them.

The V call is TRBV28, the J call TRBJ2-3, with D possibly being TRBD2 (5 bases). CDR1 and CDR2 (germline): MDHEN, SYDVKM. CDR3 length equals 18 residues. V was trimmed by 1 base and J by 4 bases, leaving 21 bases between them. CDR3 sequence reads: CASSLSPLAPGPSDTQYF. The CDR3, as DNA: TGTGCCAGCAGTTTATCCCCCCTAGCCCCCGGGCCGTCAGATACGCAGTATTTT.

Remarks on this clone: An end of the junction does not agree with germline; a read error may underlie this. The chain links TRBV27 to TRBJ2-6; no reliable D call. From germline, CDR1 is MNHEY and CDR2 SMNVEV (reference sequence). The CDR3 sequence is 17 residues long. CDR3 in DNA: TGTGCCAGCAGTTTAATTTTCCGATCTTCTGAGGCCAACGTCCTGACTTTC. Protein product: CASSLIFRSSEANVLTF.

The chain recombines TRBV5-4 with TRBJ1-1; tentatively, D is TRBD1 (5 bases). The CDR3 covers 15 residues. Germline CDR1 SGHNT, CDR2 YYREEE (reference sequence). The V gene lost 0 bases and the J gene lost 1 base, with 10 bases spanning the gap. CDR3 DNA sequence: TGTGCCAGCAGCTTGGAACTGGGACCGAACACTGAAGCTTTCTTT. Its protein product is CASSLELGPNTEAFF.

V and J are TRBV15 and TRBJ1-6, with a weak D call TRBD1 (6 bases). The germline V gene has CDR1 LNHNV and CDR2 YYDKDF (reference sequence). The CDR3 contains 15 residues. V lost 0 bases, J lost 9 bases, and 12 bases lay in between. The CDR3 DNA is TGTGCCACCAGCAGAGATCCGGGGGGGGCTTCACCCCTCCACTTT. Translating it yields CATSRDPGGASPLHF.

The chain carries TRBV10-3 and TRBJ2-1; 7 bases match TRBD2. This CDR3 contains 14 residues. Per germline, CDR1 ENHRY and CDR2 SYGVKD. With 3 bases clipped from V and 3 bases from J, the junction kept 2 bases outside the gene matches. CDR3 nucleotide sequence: TGTGCCATCAGTGAAGGGAGGGGCTACAATGAGCAGTTCTTC. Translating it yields CAISEGRGYNEQFF.

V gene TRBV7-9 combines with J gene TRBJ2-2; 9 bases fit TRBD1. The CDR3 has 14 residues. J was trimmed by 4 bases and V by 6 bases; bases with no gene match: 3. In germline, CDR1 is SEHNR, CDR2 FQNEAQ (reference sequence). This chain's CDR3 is CASRGQGITGELFF. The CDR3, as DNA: TGTGCCAGCAGGGGACAGGGAATCACCGGGGAGCTGTTTTTT.

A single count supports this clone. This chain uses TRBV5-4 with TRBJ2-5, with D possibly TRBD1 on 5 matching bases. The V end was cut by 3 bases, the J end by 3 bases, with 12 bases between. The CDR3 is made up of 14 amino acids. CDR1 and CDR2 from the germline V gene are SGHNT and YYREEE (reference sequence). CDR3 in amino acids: CASSSWTSKETQYF. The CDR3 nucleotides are TGTGCCAGCAGCTCTTGGACATCGAAAGAGACCCAGTACTTC.

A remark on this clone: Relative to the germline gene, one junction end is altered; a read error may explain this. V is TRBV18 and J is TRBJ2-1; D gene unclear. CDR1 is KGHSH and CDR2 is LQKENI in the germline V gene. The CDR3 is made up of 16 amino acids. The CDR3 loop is CASSPRPRPPYDEQFF. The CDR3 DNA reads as TGTGCCAGCTCACCACGGCCCCGTCCGCCCTACGATGAGCAGTTCTTC.

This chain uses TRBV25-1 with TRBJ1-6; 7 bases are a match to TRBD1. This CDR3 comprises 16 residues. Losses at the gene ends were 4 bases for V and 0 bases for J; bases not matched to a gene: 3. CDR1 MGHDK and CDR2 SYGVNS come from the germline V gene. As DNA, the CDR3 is TGTGCCAGCAGTGTACAGGGGAGCTCCTATAATTCACCCCTCCACTTT. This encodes CASSVQGSSYNSPLHF.

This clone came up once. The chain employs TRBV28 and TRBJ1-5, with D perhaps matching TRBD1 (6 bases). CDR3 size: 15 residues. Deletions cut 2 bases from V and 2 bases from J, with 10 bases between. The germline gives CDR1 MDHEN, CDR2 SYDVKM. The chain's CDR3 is CASSLGTKGNQPQHF. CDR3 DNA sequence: TGTGCCAGCAGTTTAGGGACAAAGGGCAATCAGCCCCAGCATTTT.

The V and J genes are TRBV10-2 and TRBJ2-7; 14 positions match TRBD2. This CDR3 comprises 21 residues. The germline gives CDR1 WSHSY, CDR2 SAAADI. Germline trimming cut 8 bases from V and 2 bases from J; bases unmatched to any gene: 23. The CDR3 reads CASGGVTGLAGVGGPTYEQYF. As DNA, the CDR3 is TGCGCCAGCGGAGGGGTCACGGGACTAGCGGGAGTTGGAGGGCCAACCTACGAGCAGTACTTC.

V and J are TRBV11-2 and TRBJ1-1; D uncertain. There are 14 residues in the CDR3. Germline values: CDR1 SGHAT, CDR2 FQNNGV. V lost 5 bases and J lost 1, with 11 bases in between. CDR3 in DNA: TGTGCCAGCAGCCCCCGGGTGGGGAACACTGAAGCTTTCTTT. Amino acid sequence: CASSPRVGNTEAFF.

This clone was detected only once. CDR3 sequence (DNA): TGTGCCAGCAGCTTAGGGGACACTGAAGCTTTCTTT. It translates to CASSLGDTEAFF. The rearrangement links TRBV11-2 to TRBJ1-1, with D uncertain. V lost 1 base to trimming and J lost 3 bases, with 3 bases between them. Germline loops: CDR1 SGHAT, CDR2 FQNNGV. The CDR3 contains 12 residues.